Presented here are 14 T cell receptor beta chains from one specimen sequenced in a study of PD-L1 blockade in urothelial cancer. Sequencing was performed with immunoSEQ multiplex PCR; in TCRdb, only in-frame clones are kept and a portion is missing. Among about 39,000 clones listed, about 89% were seen once. This material consisted of PBMCs, taken around atezolizumab (anti-PD-L1) treatment. The receptors shown here come from a man in his sixties with urothelial cancer.

This rearrangement joins TRBV27 to TRBJ2-1, with a tentative D call TRBD1 (5 bases). CDR1 and CDR2 (germline): MNHEY, SMNVEV (reference sequence). The CDR3 covers 14 residues. V lost 5 bases and J 7 bases, leaving 15 bases between the germline ends. CDR3 bases: TGTGCCAGCAGTAAGGACACCTCTCGGAATGAGCAGTTCTTC. It translates to CASSKDTSRNEQFF.

V and J are TRBV5-6 and TRBJ2-5; a possible D gene is TRBD2 (5 bases). Germline CDR1 is SGHDT and CDR2 is YYEEEE. The CDR3 totals 15 residues. V was cut by 0 bases and J by 6 bases, with 15 bases left in between. CDR3 residues: CASSLVDLLGKTQYF. The CDR3 coding sequence is TGTGCCAGCAGCTTGGTTGACCTACTAGGAAAGACCCAGTACTTC. The full variable domain, completed using reference TRBV5-6 and TRBJ2-5, is DAGVTQSPTHLIKTRGQQVTLRCSPKSGHDTVSWYQQALGQGPQFIFQYYEEEERQRGNFPDRFSGHQFPNYSSELNVNALLLGDSALYLCASSLVDLLGKTQYFGPGTRLLVL.

The chain uses TRBV4-1 and TRBJ2-1; D is perhaps TRBD1 (6 bases). CDR3 length: 17 amino acids. From germline, CDR1 is MGHRA and CDR2 YSYEKL. The germline V and J ends were trimmed by 2 bases and 2 bases, with 16 bases remaining between them. The CDR3 coding sequence is TGCGCCAGCAGCCAATCCCGGGACACCTCAACCTACAATGAGCAGTTCTTC. Translation gives CASSQSRDTSTYNEQFF.

The chain joins TRBV5-4 to TRBJ1-1; D call uncertain. The germline V gene encodes CDR1 SGHNT and CDR2 YYREEE (reference sequence). Trimming took 0 bases from V and 2 from J, leaving 8 bases between them. The CDR3 is 14 amino acids. The CDR3 DNA follows: TGTGCCAGCAGCTTGGTTCAGGCTAACACTGAAGCTTTCTTT. Translation gives CASSLVQANTEAFF.

This chain joins TRBV6-1 and TRBJ1-5, with a possible D match to TRBD1 (6 bases). Trimming took off 4 bases at V and 5 bases at J, with 9 bases between the two ends. This CDR3 region has 13 residues. Germline V gene lookup returns CDR1 MNHNS and CDR2 SASEGT. The CDR3 spells CASSGRGYQPQHF. DNA for the CDR3: TGTGCCAGCAGTGGCAGGGGTTATCAGCCCCAGCATTTT.

This chain joins TRBV5-1 and TRBJ2-1, with 10 bases identical to TRBD2. This CDR3 is built from 16 residues. Trimming took 5 bases from V and 1 from J; bases not matched to a gene: 6. CDR1 and CDR2 (germline): SGHRS, YFSETQ. The CDR3 loop is CASRRSGGVSYNEQFF. The CDR3 bases are TGCGCCAGCAGACGAAGCGGGGGGGTGTCCTACAATGAGCAGTTCTTC.

This clone was seen only once. The J gene is TRBJ1-2, the V gene TRBV9; 8 bases match TRBD1. Germline V CDR1 and CDR2: SGDLS, YYNGEE. Trimming removed 0 bases from V and 3 bases from J; junction bases left unmatched: 10. This CDR3 comprises 17 residues. CDR3 protein: CASSVAPDRETDYGYTF. CDR3 sequence (DNA): TGTGCCAGCAGCGTAGCCCCGGACAGGGAAACAGACTATGGCTACACCTTC. Full variable domain (remainder filled in from reference TRBV9 and TRBJ1-2): DSGVTQTPKHLITATGQRVTLRCSPRSGDLSVYWYQQSLDQGLQFLIQYYNGEERAKGNILERFSAQQFPDLHSELNLSSLELGDSALYFCASSVAPDRETDYGYTFGSGTRLTVV.

The chain joins TRBV28 to TRBJ2-2; D gene unclear. Trimming shortened V by 3 bases and J by 4 bases, and 15 bases separated the two germline ends. CDR3 length equals 16 residues. Germline V gene data show CDR1 as MDHEN and CDR2 as SYDVKM. CDR3 sequence reads: CASSFWSARGTGELFF. The CDR3 nucleotides read TGTGCCAGCAGTTTTTGGTCAGCCCGAGGCACCGGGGAGCTGTTTTTT.

V usage is TRBV10-3 and J usage is TRBJ1-1; D may be TRBD1 (5 bases). Germline V gives CDR1 ENHRY, CDR2 SYGVKD. V lost 8 bases and J 6 bases, leaving 13 bases between the germline ends. CDR3 length: 12 residues. The CDR3 DNA reads as TGTGCCATCCGGAGTGGAGGGGCTGAAGCTTTCTTT. Translating gives CAIRSGGAEAFF.

The V and J genes are TRBV12-5 and TRBJ1-5; TRBD1 matches 11 bases. CDR1 is LGHNT and CDR2 is FRNRAP in the germline V gene. This CDR3 is built from 15 residues. Trimming took 0 bases from V and 11 from J; bases not matched to a gene: 6. The CDR3 sequence: CASGLVRTGGEAQHF. DNA for the CDR3: TGTGCTAGTGGTTTGGTAAGGACAGGGGGCGAGGCCCAGCATTTT.

This chain uses TRBV5-1 with TRBJ2-1, with D perhaps TRBD1 (6 bases). The CDR3 has 14 amino acids. Trimming shortened V by 7 bases and J by 4 bases, and 15 bases separated the two germline ends. Germline V CDR1 and CDR2: SGHRS, YFSETQ. The CDR3 DNA is TGCGCCAGCCAAGCCAGGGGTGCGTACAATGAGCAGTTCTTC. Translating gives CASQARGAYNEQFF.

The CDR3 DNA sequence: TGTGCCAGTAAGGGGGCAGATACGCAGTATTTT. Amino acid sequence: CASKGADTQYF. V and J are TRBV19 and TRBJ2-3, with a weak D call TRBD1 (6 bases). V was cut by 7 bases and J by 4 bases, with 6 bases left in between. The germline gives CDR1 LNHDA, CDR2 SQIVND (reference sequence). The CDR3 extends over 11 amino acids.

This sequence joins TRBV5-1 and TRBJ2-1, with 8 bases aligning to TRBD2. V lost 2 bases to trimming and J lost 3 bases; unmatched junction nucleotides: 4. The CDR3 totals 15 residues. Germline V lookup: CDR1 SGHRS, CDR2 YFSETQ. As DNA, the CDR3 is TGCGCCAGCAGCTTTCCCGGGGGGGGCTACAATGAGCAGTTCTTC. Its translation is CASSFPGGGYNEQFF.

The genes are TRBV5-1 and TRBJ2-7; D may be TRBD1 (6 bases). Germline V gives CDR1 SGHRS, CDR2 YFSETQ. CDR3 length: 11 residues. The V gene lost 7 bases and the J gene lost 3 bases, with 8 bases spanning the gap. DNA for the CDR3: TGCGCCAGCCGGGACATCTACGAGCAGTACTTC. Its protein is CASRDIYEQYF. The full variable domain, in which reference TRBV5-1 and TRBJ2-7 provide the parts outside the CDR3, is KAGVTQTPRYLIKTRGQQVTLSCSPISGHRSVSWYQQTPGQGLQFLFEYFSETQRNKGNFPGRFSGRQFSNSRSEMNVSTLELGDSALYLCASRDIYEQYFGPGTRLTVT.